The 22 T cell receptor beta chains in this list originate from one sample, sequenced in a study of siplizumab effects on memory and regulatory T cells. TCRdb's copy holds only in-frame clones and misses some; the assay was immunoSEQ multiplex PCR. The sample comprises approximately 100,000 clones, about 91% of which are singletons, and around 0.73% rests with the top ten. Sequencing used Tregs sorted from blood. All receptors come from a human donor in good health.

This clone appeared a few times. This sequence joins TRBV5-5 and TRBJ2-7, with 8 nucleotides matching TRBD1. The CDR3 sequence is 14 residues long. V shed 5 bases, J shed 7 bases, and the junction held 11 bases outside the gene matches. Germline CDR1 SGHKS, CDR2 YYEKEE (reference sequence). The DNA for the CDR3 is TGTGCCAGCAGTAGAGGACAGGGAGCAGGAGAGCAGTACTTC. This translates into CASSRGQGAGEQYF.

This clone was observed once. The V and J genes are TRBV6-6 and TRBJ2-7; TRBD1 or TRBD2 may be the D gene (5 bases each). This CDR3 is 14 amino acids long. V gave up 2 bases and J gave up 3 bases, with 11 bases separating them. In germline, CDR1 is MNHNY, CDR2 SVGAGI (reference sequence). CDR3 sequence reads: CASSYLGGDYEQYF. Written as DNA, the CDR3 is TGTGCCAGCAGTTACCTTGGGGGTGACTACGAGCAGTACTTC.

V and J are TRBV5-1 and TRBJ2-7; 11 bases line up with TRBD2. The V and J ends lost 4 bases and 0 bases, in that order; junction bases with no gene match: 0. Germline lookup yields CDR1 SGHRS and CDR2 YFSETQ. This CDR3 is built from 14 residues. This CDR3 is CASSGTSGSYEQYF. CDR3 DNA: TGCGCCAGCAGCGGGACTAGCGGCTCCTACGAGCAGTACTTC.

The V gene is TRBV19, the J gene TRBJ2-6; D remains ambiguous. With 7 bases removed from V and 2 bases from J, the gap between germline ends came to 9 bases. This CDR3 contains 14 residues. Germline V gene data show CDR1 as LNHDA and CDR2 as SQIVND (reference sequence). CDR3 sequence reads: CASNPSPGANVLTF. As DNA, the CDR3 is TGTGCCAGTAACCCTTCACCTGGGGCCAACGTCCTGACTTTC.

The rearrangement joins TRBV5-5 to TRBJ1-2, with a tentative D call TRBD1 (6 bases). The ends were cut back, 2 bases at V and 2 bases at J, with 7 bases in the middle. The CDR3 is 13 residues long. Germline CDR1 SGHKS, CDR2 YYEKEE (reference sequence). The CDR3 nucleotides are TGTGCCAGCAGCTTCGGACAGAACTATGGCTACACCTTC. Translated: CASSFGQNYGYTF.

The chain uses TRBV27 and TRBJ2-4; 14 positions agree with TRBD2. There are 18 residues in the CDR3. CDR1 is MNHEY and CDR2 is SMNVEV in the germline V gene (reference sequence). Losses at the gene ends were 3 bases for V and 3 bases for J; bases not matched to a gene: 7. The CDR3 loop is CASSFFGTSGSGKNIQYF. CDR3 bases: TGTGCCAGCAGTTTTTTCGGGACTAGCGGGAGTGGCAAAAACATTCAGTACTTC.

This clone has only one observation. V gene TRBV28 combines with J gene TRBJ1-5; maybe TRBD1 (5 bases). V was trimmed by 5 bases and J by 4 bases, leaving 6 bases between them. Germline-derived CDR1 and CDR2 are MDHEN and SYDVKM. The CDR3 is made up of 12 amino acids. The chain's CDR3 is CASSAGNQPQHF. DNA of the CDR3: TGTGCCAGCAGTGCAGGGAATCAGCCCCAGCATTTT.

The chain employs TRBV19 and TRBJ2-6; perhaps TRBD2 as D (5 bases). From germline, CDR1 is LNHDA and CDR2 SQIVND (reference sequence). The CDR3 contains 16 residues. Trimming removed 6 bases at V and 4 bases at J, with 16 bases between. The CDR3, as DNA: TGTGCCAGTAGCCATGTCTGGGAGTCCGGGGCCAACGTCCTGACTTTC. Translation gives CASSHVWESGANVLTF.

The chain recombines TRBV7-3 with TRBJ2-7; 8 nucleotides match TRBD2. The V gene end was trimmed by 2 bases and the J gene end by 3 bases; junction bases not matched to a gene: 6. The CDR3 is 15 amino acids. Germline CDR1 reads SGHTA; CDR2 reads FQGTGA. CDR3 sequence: CASSLGPGLGYEQYF. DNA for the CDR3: TGTGCCAGCAGCTTAGGACCGGGACTAGGCTACGAGCAGTACTTC.

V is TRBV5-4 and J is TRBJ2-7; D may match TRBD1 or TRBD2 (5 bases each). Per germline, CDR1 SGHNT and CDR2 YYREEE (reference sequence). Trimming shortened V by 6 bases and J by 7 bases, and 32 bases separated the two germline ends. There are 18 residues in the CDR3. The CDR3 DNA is TGTGCCAGCACCTACTCAAAAATCCCACGGGAAGGGGTTGGGGAGCAGTACTTC. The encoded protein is CASTYSKIPREGVGEQYF.

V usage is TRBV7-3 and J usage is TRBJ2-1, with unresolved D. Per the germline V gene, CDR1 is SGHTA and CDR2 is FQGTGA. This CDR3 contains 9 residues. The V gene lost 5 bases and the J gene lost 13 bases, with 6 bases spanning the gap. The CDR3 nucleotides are TGTGCCAGCAGCCCGTCACAGTTCTTC. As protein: CASSPSQFF.

CDR3 residues: CASSPPSIGNEQFF. As DNA, the CDR3 is TGTGCCAGCTCACCACCGTCAATCGGCAATGAGCAGTTCTTC. The chain employs TRBV18 and TRBJ2-1; D gene unclear. Between the trimmed V and J ends, which lost 0 bases and 6 bases, there was a span of 9 bases. CDR3 length equals 14 residues. Germline loops: CDR1 KGHSH, CDR2 LQKENI.

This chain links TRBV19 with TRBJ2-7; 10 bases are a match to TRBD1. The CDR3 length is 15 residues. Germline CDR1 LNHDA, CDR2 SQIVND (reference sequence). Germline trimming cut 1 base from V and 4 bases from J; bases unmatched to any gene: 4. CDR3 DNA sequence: TGTGCCAGTAGTATAGTTGGACAGGGGGTTTACGAGCAGTACTTC. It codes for CASSIVGQGVYEQYF.

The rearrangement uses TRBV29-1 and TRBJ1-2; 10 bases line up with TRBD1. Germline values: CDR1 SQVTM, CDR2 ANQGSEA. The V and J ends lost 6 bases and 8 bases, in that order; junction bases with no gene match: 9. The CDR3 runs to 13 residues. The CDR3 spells CSVETGGGAGYTF. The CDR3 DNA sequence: TGCAGCGTCGAGACAGGGGGCGGAGCGGGCTACACCTTC.

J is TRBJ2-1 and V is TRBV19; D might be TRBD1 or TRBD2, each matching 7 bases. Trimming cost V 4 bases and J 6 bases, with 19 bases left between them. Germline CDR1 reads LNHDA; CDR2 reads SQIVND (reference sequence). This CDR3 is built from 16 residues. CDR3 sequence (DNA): TGTGCCAGTAGTACCCCAGGGGGAGGGAGGGCCAATGAGCAGTTCTTC. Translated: CASSTPGGGRANEQFF.

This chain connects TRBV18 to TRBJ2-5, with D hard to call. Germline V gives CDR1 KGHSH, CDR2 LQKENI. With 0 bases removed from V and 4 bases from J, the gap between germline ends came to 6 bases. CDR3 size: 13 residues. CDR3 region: CASSPPVIETQYF. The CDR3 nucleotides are TGTGCCAGCTCACCACCAGTTATAGAGACCCAGTACTTC. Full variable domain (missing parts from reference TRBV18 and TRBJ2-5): NAGVMQNPRHLVRRRGQEARLRCSPMKGHSHVYWYRQLPEEGLKFMVYLQKENIIDESGMPKERFSAEFPKEGPSILRIQQVVRGDSAAYFCASSPPVIETQYFGPGTRLLVL.

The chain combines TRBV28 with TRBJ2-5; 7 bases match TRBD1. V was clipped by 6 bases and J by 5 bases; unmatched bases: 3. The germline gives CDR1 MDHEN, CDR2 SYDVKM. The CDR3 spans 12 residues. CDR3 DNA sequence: TGTGCCAGCAGAGGGGGCCTGGAGACCCAGTACTTC. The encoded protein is CASRGGLETQYF. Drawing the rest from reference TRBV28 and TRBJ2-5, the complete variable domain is DVKVTQSSRYLVKRTGEKVFLECVQDMDHENMFWYRQDPGLGLRLIYFSYDVKMKEKGDIPEGYSVSREKKERFSLILESASTNQTSMYLCASRGGLETQYFGPGTRLLVL.

CDR3 sequence reads: CASSNGTSGRPAEGTQYF. CDR3 in DNA: TGTGCCAGCAGCAACGGGACTAGCGGGAGGCCGGCTGAAGGGACCCAGTACTTC. The rearrangement links TRBV21-1 to TRBJ2-5; TRBD2 was called by the table and not checked on the DNA. TRBV21-1 is shown as a pseudogene. CDR3 size: 18 residues.

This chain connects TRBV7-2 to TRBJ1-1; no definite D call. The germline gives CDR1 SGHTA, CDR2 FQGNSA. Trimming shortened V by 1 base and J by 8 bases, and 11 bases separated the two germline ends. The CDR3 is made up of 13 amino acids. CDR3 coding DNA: TGTGCCAGCAGCTTAGGCCTGGCGGGGGAAGCTTTCTTT. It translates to CASSLGLAGEAFF.

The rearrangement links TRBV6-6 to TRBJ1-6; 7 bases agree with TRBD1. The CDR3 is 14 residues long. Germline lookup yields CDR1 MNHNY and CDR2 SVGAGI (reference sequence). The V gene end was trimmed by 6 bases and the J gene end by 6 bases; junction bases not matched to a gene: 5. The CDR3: CASRPRQGNSPLHF. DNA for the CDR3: TGTGCCAGCAGACCCCGACAGGGTAATTCACCCCTCCACTTT.

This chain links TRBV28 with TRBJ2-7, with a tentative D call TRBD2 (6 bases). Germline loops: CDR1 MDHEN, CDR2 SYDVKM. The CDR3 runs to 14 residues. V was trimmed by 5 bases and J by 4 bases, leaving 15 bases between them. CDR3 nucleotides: TGTGCCAGCAGTAATCGCGGGGATTTATACGAGCAGTACTTC. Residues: CASSNRGDLYEQYF.

The CDR3 loop reads CASSNGGEQFF. CDR3 nucleotide sequence: TGTGCCAGTAGTAACGGGGGTGAGCAGTTCTTC. The rearrangement joins TRBV19 to TRBJ2-1, with D maybe TRBD2 (6 bases). Germline V CDR1 and CDR2: LNHDA, SQIVND (reference sequence). This CDR3 region has 11 residues. V lost 4 bases, J lost 9 bases, and 7 bases lay in between.